Each of the 13 T cell receptor beta chains below was sequenced from the same sample in a study of blood T cell repertoires in COVID-19. Profiled with immunoSEQ multiplex PCR; TCRdb holds only in-frame clones, not every one. The repertoire includes 300,000 to 350,000 clones, about 91% of them detected once, and 1.5% to 2% sits in the top ten. The sequencing sample was made of peripheral blood. Every receptor here comes from a woman aged 30 to 39 with COVID-19, enrolled during active disease.

The J gene is TRBJ1-1, the V gene TRBV6-1; no firm D call. The germline V gene has CDR1 MNHNS and CDR2 SASEGT. The length of the CDR3 is 14 residues. Trimming shortened V by 5 bases and J by 0 bases, and 10 bases separated the two germline ends. The CDR3 region has the DNA TGTGCCAGCAGTTATGAGACAATGAACACTGAAGCTTTCTTT. Its translation: CASSYETMNTEAFF.

As concerns this clone: Additional DNA sequences in this sample encode the identical CDR3. The J gene is TRBJ1-5, the V gene TRBV15, with D tentatively TRBD1 (5 bases). The CDR3 sequence is 15 residues long. CDR1 is LNHNV, CDR2 YYDKDF, per germline (reference sequence). V lost 0 bases to trimming and J lost 6 bases, with 12 bases between them. CDR3 bases: TGTGCCACCAGCAGAGATCGGGGGTTGGGTCAGCCCCAGCATTTT. It encodes CATSRDRGLGQPQHF.

The chain combines TRBV6-5 with TRBJ2-3, with 9 bases aligning to TRBD1. V gave up 5 bases and J gave up 4 bases; unmatched junction bases: 7. CDR3 length: 15 residues. Per the germline V gene, CDR1 is MNHEY and CDR2 is SVGAGI. The CDR3 here is CASSPTGGDADTQYF. CDR3 in DNA: TGTGCCAGCAGTCCTACAGGGGGCGACGCAGATACGCAGTATTTT.

The chain joins TRBV2 to TRBJ1-2, with unresolved D. V was clipped by 3 bases and J by 2 bases, with 10 bases between them. The CDR3 extends over 14 amino acids. CDR1 and CDR2 from the germline V gene are SNHLY and FYNNEI. The CDR3 spells CASSDGGLNYGYTF. The CDR3, as DNA: TGTGCCAGCAGTGATGGTGGCCTGAACTATGGCTACACCTTC.

The V call is TRBV28, the J call TRBJ1-1; a weak D match, TRBD1 (5 bases). The CDR3 covers 13 residues. V was shortened by 3 bases and J by 5 bases, with 10 bases between the two germline ends. Germline V CDR1 and CDR2: MDHEN, SYDVKM. CDR3 DNA sequence: TGTGCCAGCAGTTTCCTGGGGGGGACTGAAGCTTTCTTT. Protein sequence: CASSFLGGTEAFF.

This clone was detected once. The chain is built from TRBV5-1 and TRBJ2-3, with 9 bases that match TRBD2. The CDR3 is 15 amino acids. Germline V lookup: CDR1 SGHRS, CDR2 YFSETQ. V gave up 3 bases and J gave up 6 bases; unmatched junction bases: 8. The CDR3 nucleotides read TGCGCCAGCAGCTATACCGGGACTAGCTTTGATACGCAGTATTTT. Amino acids: CASSYTGTSFDTQYF.

The chain links TRBV7-9 to TRBJ1-1; D unresolved. The CDR3 is 16 amino acids. CDR1 SEHNR and CDR2 FQNEAQ come from the germline V gene (reference sequence). V lost 4 bases and J 7 bases, leaving 22 bases between the germline ends. CDR3 in amino acids: CASSSRDDVATIEAFF. Here the CDR3 DNA reads TGTGCCAGCAGCTCCCGTGATGACGTGGCGACAATTGAAGCTTTCTTT.

The chain has TRBV13 and TRBJ1-2, with D unresolved. This CDR3 region has 15 residues. V lost 2 bases to trimming and J lost 5 bases, with 15 bases between them. Germline lookup yields CDR1 PRHDT and CDR2 FYEKMQ (reference sequence). The CDR3 DNA reads as TGTGCCAGCAGCTTACCTAGGCCTACCACGTATGGCTACACCTTC. This translates into CASSLPRPTTYGYTF.

This chain connects TRBV3-1 (or the pseudogene TRBV3-2) to TRBJ1-2; the D gene is possibly TRBD1 (5 bases). CDR1 is LGHDT, CDR2 YNNKEL, per germline (reference sequence). The V end was cut by 4 bases, the J end by 4 bases, with 16 bases between. The CDR3 has 15 amino acids. CDR3 sequence (DNA): TGTGCCAGCAGCCCCCCGGTTGGGGCGGCCTATGGCTACACCTTC. It is translated as CASSPPVGAAYGYTF.

This chain joins TRBV5-6 and TRBJ2-7; D not resolved. CDR1 and CDR2 (germline): SGHDT, YYEEEE. Trimming removed 4 bases from V and 3 bases from J, with 11 bases in between. The CDR3 totals 13 residues. The CDR3 spells CASSPAASYEQYV. The CDR3 bases are TGTGCCAGCAGCCCGGCGGCCAGCTACGAGCAGTACGTC.

The chain joins TRBV7-9 to TRBJ2-5, with D tentatively TRBD1 (5 bases). CDR3 length equals 13 residues. Trimming took off 6 bases at V and 1 base at J, with 9 bases between the two ends. The germline V gene has CDR1 SEHNR and CDR2 FQNEAQ (reference sequence). The CDR3 nucleotides read TGTGCCAGCAGACGTGACAGCCAAGAGACCCAGTACTTC. Protein: CASRRDSQETQYF. The full variable domain, rest sourced from reference TRBV7-9 and TRBJ2-5, is DTGVSQNPRHKITKRGQNVTFRCDPISEHNRLYWYRQTLGQGPEFLTYFQNEAQLEKSRLLSDRFSAERPKGSFSTLEIQRTEQGDSAMYLCASRRDSQETQYFGPGTRLLVL.

V usage is TRBV19 and J usage is TRBJ2-1; TRBD2 aligns across 9 bases. The CDR3 has 13 amino acids. Trimming took 3 bases from V and 6 from J; bases not matched to a gene: 0. CDR1 and CDR2 (germline): LNHDA, SQIVND (reference sequence). CDR3 bases: TGTGCCAGTAGTATGGGACTAGCCAATGAGCAGTTCTTC. As protein: CASSMGLANEQFF.

CDR3 in DNA: TGTGCCAGCAGCGGGAAGGCGCAGTACGTC. Encoded protein: CASSGKAQYV. The chain couples TRBV2 to TRBJ2-7; D possibly corresponds to TRBD2 (5 bases). The germline CDR1 and CDR2 sequences are SNHLY and FYNNEI. There are 10 residues in the CDR3. Trimming cost V 6 bases and J 9 bases, with 9 bases left between them.